These 29 T cell receptor beta chains share one sample of origin, sequenced in a study of blood T cell repertoires in COVID-19. Profiling relied on immunoSEQ multiplex PCR, and the TCRdb table lists in-frame clones only, not all of them. The sample carries approximately 300,000 clones, around 86% recorded once. The specimen sequenced was PBMCs or T cells enriched from blood (not recorded which). These receptors were taken from a woman aged 18-29 years who had recovered from COVID-19.

The chain employs TRBV19 and TRBJ1-5, with a weak D call TRBD1 (6 bases). CDR1 is LNHDA, CDR2 SQIVND, per germline (reference sequence). V lost 1 base to trimming and J lost 11 bases, with 27 bases between them. This CDR3 spans 18 amino acids. Here the CDR3 DNA reads TGTGCCAGTAGTATAGCCAGATACTTGACAGGAGATCAATCAGCCCAGCATTTT. The encoded protein is CASSIARYLTGDQSAQHF.

The chain links TRBV10-1 to TRBJ2-1; D gene ambiguous. The ends were cut back, 3 bases at V and 2 bases at J, with 11 bases in the middle. Germline V gene data show CDR1 as WNHNN and CDR2 as SYGVQD (reference sequence). The length of the CDR3 is 15 residues. The CDR3 DNA reads TGCGCCAGCAGTGAATCACCTGGGCCCTACAATGAGCAGTTCTTC. It translates to CASSESPGPYNEQFF.

This sequence joins TRBV4-1 and TRBJ2-3; D is perhaps TRBD2 (5 bases). Germline V gene data show CDR1 as MGHRA and CDR2 as YSYEKL. The CDR3 extends over 14 amino acids. Deletions cut 2 bases from V and 4 bases from J, with 10 bases between. Here the CDR3 DNA reads TGCGCCAGCAGCCAAACTAGATGGGCAGATACGCAGTATTTT. The encoded protein is CASSQTRWADTQYF.

J is TRBJ2-7 and V is TRBV18; 7 bases match TRBD1. With 5 bases clipped from V and 0 bases from J, the junction kept 7 bases outside the gene matches. CDR1 is KGHSH and CDR2 is LQKENI in the germline V gene. The CDR3 totals 15 residues. In DNA form, the CDR3 reads TGTGCCAGCTCATCCTTGACAGGGATCTCCTACGAGCAGTACTTC. Protein sequence: CASSSLTGISYEQYF.

This chain uses TRBV9 with TRBJ2-7; 11 bases are shared with TRBD2. The CDR3 spans 16 residues. Germline V CDR1 and CDR2: SGDLS, YYNGEE. V gave up 4 bases and J gave up 2 bases; unmatched junction bases: 8. The CDR3 DNA reads as TGTGCCAGCAGCCCCAGTATAGCGGGGGGGCCCTACGAGCAGTACTTC. Its translation is CASSPSIAGGPYEQYF.

The chain links TRBV30 to TRBJ2-3; D is perhaps TRBD2 (7 bases). CDR1 and CDR2 (germline): GTSNPN, SVGIG (reference sequence). The CDR3 length is 13 residues. V was cut by 7 bases and J by 6 bases, with 17 bases left in between. Here the CDR3 reads CASAGAMGDTQYF. The CDR3 bases are TGTGCCTCCGCGGGGGCGATGGGGGATACGCAGTATTTT.

In this sample, this clone turned up a few times. The rearrangement joins TRBV3-1 (or the pseudogene TRBV3-2) to TRBJ1-2; possibly TRBD1 for D (5 bases). The germline CDR1 and CDR2 sequences are LGHDT and YNNKEL (reference sequence). V was trimmed by 1 base and J by 4 bases, leaving 13 bases between them. The length of the CDR3 is 15 residues. CDR3 sequence: CASSQAGFPFYGYTF. CDR3 nucleotide sequence: TGTGCCAGCAGCCAAGCAGGGTTCCCCTTCTATGGCTACACCTTC.

This clone was seen a few times. This sequence joins TRBV6-5 and TRBJ1-5; perhaps TRBD1 as D (6 bases). Trimming took 6 bases from V and 0 from J, leaving 12 bases between them. This CDR3 comprises 15 residues. Germline CDR1 and CDR2: MNHEY and SVGAGI. CDR3 sequence: CASSSGTYSNQPQHF. The CDR3 region has the DNA TGTGCCAGCAGCTCAGGGACATATAGCAATCAGCCCCAGCATTTT.

In its sample, this clone was seen a few times. The V call is TRBV4-2, the J call TRBJ1-4; 8 bases are shared with TRBD1. The CDR3 covers 16 residues. J lost 4 bases, V lost 0 bases, and 4 bases had no gene match. The germline gives CDR1 LGHNA, CDR2 YNFKEQ. The CDR3, as DNA: TGTGCCAGCAGCCAAGATTACGGACAGGGTAATGAAAAACTGTTTTTT. Its translation: CASSQDYGQGNEKLFF.

This sequence joins TRBV19 and TRBJ2-3; 8 bases are a match to TRBD2. Looked up from germline, CDR1 is LNHDA and CDR2 is SQIVND (reference sequence). CDR3 length equals 14 residues. The V segment lost 5 bases and the J segment 4 bases; nucleotides outside the gene matches: 5. CDR3: CASSRGGRSDTQYF. The CDR3 coding sequence is TGTGCCAGTAGTCGGGGGGGCAGGTCAGATACGCAGTATTTT.

The genes are TRBV30 and TRBJ2-2, with 8 nucleotides matching TRBD2. Germline V CDR1 and CDR2: GTSNPN, SVGIG (reference sequence). The junction had 19 bases not matched to a gene; V was cut back by 0 bases and J by 7 bases. CDR3 length: 19 amino acids. CDR3 protein: CAWSVRRPSGRALGGELFF. CDR3 nucleotides: TGTGCCTGGAGTGTACGGCGGCCGAGCGGGAGAGCCCTAGGCGGGGAGCTGTTTTTT.

This clone appeared a few times. The chain uses TRBV3-1 (or the pseudogene TRBV3-2) and TRBJ1-2; 9 nucleotides match TRBD1. The CDR3 loop spans 16 amino acids. After removal of 0 bases from V and 8 bases from J, the junction contained 10 bases not matched to a gene. CDR1 is LGHDT and CDR2 is YNNKEL in the germline V gene (reference sequence). CDR3 DNA sequence: TGTGCCAGCAGCCAAGATCGCTTGGGACAGGGCCGGGGCTACACCTTC. This codes for CASSQDRLGQGRGYTF.

Remarks on this clone: One end of the junction is discordant with germline, which a read error may explain. V is TRBV28 and J is TRBJ1-2; perhaps TRBD1 as D (5 bases). This CDR3 spans 13 amino acids. Looked up from germline, CDR1 is MDHEN and CDR2 is SYDVKM. The CDR3, as DNA: TGTGCCAGCAGTTTACCCATGTCGGGAGGGGCAAATTTC. Translating it yields CASSLPMSGGANF.

The rearrangement links TRBV28 to TRBJ2-7, with TRBD1 as a possible D gene (6 bases). Germline V CDR1 and CDR2: MDHEN, SYDVKM. This CDR3 is built from 12 residues. V lost 6 bases to trimming and J lost 6 bases, with 12 bases between them. The CDR3 DNA sequence: TGTGCCAGCAGCCAACAGGGATCCGAGCAGTACTTC. Amino acid sequence: CASSQQGSEQYF. The full variable domain, its missing parts supplied by reference TRBV28 and TRBJ2-7, is DVKVTQSSRYLVKRTGEKVFLECVQDMDHENMFWYRQDPGLGLRLIYFSYDVKMKEKGDIPEGYSVSREKKERFSLILESASTNQTSMYLCASSQQGSEQYFGPGTRLTVT.

Remarks on this clone: Different DNA sequences within this sample yield the same CDR3. The rearrangement links TRBV5-5 to TRBJ2-7; the match to TRBD1 covers 8 bases. CDR1 is SGHKS, CDR2 YYEKEE, per germline (reference sequence). This CDR3 comprises 13 residues. The V and J ends lost 0 bases and 4 bases, in that order; junction bases with no gene match: 0. This CDR3 is CASSLDRGYEQYF. The CDR3 coding sequence is TGTGCCAGCAGCTTGGACAGGGGGTACGAGCAGTACTTC.

The V call is TRBV30, the J call TRBJ1-6; 9 bases are a match to TRBD1. V was pared by 4 bases and J by 9 bases, with 1 base of the junction left unmatched. The CDR3 consists of 12 residues. CDR1 and CDR2 from the germline V gene are GTSNPN and SVGIG (reference sequence). The CDR3 reads CAWNRGLSPLHF. The CDR3 DNA reads as TGTGCCTGGAACAGGGGGCTTTCACCCCTCCACTTT.

The rearrangement uses TRBV4-1 and TRBJ1-3; tentatively, D is TRBD1 (6 bases). Trimming took 2 bases from V and 2 from J, leaving 7 bases between them. The CDR3 length is 14 residues. Germline CDR1 MGHRA, CDR2 YSYEKL. Here the CDR3 DNA reads TGCGCCAGCAGCCAAAGGGGGACTGGAAACACCATATATTTT. Translation: CASSQRGTGNTIYF.

The CDR3 DNA reads TGTGCCAGCAGTGAAGAGGGACTCAGCCAAGAGACCCAGTACTTC. Amino acids: CASSEEGLSQETQYF. The chain uses TRBV2 and TRBJ2-5; weak D call: TRBD2 (6 bases). V gave up 1 base and J gave up 1 base, with 10 bases separating them. Per germline, CDR1 SNHLY and CDR2 FYNNEI. CDR3 length: 15 amino acids.

The chain carries TRBV7-9 and TRBJ1-3; no reliable D call. V was cut by 1 base and J by 0 bases, with 7 bases left in between. There are 15 residues in the CDR3. CDR1 SEHNR and CDR2 FQNEAQ come from the germline V gene (reference sequence). The CDR3 region is CASSLGAASGNTIYF. Written as DNA, the CDR3 is TGTGCCAGCAGCTTAGGGGCCGCCTCTGGAAACACCATATATTTT.

The chain joins TRBV28 to TRBJ2-2; 13 nucleotides agree with TRBD2. The CDR3 runs 17 residues. The germline gives CDR1 MDHEN, CDR2 SYDVKM. Trimming at V came to 5 bases and at J to 6 bases, leaving 9 bases not matched to a gene. The CDR3 DNA reads TGTGCCAGCAGTGCACCACTAGCGGGAGGGCCATCCGGGGAGCTGTTTTTT. This gives the protein CASSAPLAGGPSGELFF.

In regard to this clone: The same CDR3 also results from other DNA sequences found in this sample. The chain recombines TRBV6-5 with TRBJ1-2; 8 bases match TRBD1. Trimming at V came to 5 bases and at J to 0 bases, leaving 2 bases not matched to a gene. Germline values: CDR1 MNHEY, CDR2 SVGAGI. The CDR3 is 14 residues long. As DNA, the CDR3 is TGTGCCAGCAGTCGACAGGGGCCTAACTATGGCTACACCTTC. This encodes CASSRQGPNYGYTF.

The gene calls are TRBV5-1 and TRBJ1-5, with 11 bases matching TRBD1. CDR1 and CDR2 (germline): SGHRS, YFSETQ. V was pared by 4 bases and J by 1 base, with 4 bases of the junction left unmatched. This CDR3 contains 16 residues. The CDR3 region has the DNA TGCGCCAGCAGCGAAGGACAGGGGGCGAGCAATCAGCCCCAGCATTTT. It specifies CASSEGQGASNQPQHF. The variable domain in full, completed from reference TRBV5-1 and TRBJ1-5, reads KAGVTQTPRYLIKTRGQQVTLSCSPISGHRSVSWYQQTPGQGLQFLFEYFSETQRNKGNFPGRFSGRQFSNSRSEMNVSTLELGDSALYLCASSEGQGASNQPQHFGDGTRLSIL.

V and J are TRBV12-5 and TRBJ1-1, with a possible D match to TRBD1 (6 bases). V dropped 8 bases and J dropped 4 bases, with 11 bases sitting between them. The germline V gene encodes CDR1 LGHNT and CDR2 FRNRAP. The CDR3 covers 12 residues. The CDR3 loop is CASTTGGTEAFF. The CDR3 DNA reads TGTGCTAGTACGACAGGTGGCACTGAAGCTTTCTTT.

This clone was seen a handful of times. The chain links TRBV4-1 to TRBJ1-5, with TRBD1 matching over 7 bases. The V gene's germline CDR1 is MGHRA and CDR2 YSYEKL. This CDR3 spans 16 amino acids. V shed 0 bases and J 3 bases; nucleotides not matched to a gene: 5. The CDR3 sequence is CASSQDQQGNNQPQHF. The CDR3 nucleotides are TGCGCCAGCAGCCAAGATCAACAGGGGAACAATCAGCCCCAGCATTTT.

The chain couples TRBV2 to TRBJ1-5; TRBD1 matches 10 bases. From germline, CDR1 is SNHLY and CDR2 FYNNEI. With V trimmed by 6 bases and J by 4 bases, 6 bases remained unmatched. The CDR3 extends over 15 amino acids. The chain's CDR3 is CASRARQGANQPQHF. CDR3 sequence (DNA): TGTGCCAGCAGAGCACGACAGGGGGCAAATCAGCCCCAGCATTTT. Full variable domain (outside the CDR3, taken from reference TRBV2 and TRBJ1-5): EPEVTQTPSHQVTQMGQEVILRCVPISNHLYFYWYRQILGQKVEFLVSFYNNEISEKSEIFDDQFSVERPDGSNFTLKIRSTKLEDSAMYFCASRARQGANQPQHFGDGTRLSIL.

The chain couples TRBV5-1 to TRBJ2-7; 10 bases map to TRBD2. After removal of 0 bases from V and 2 bases from J, the junction contained 14 bases not matched to a gene. The CDR3 sequence is 19 residues long. Germline CDR1 and CDR2: SGHRS and YFSETQ. CDR3 amino acids: CASSLAASGGFGRTYEQYF. The CDR3 nucleotides read TGCGCCAGCAGCTTGGCCGCTAGCGGGGGATTTGGGCGGACCTACGAGCAGTACTTC.

The J gene is TRBJ1-2, the V gene TRBV6-4, with TRBD1 as a possible D gene (6 bases). V was cut by 8 bases and J by 0 bases, with 16 bases left in between. The CDR3 has 15 amino acids. Germline V gene data show CDR1 as MRHNA and CDR2 as SNTAGT. The CDR3 DNA follows: TGTGCCAGCCGCCCCCGGGACAACTCTAACTATGGCTACACCTTC. Translation gives CASRPRDNSNYGYTF.

V usage is TRBV7-2 and J usage is TRBJ1-1; 8 nucleotides line up with TRBD1. Germline assignment: CDR1 SGHTA and CDR2 FQGNSA. The junction had 4 bases not matched to a gene; V was cut back by 6 bases and J by 1 base. The CDR3 covers 14 residues. DNA of the CDR3: TGTGCCAGCAGACGGGACAGGCCGAACACTGAAGCTTTCTTT. This sequence encodes CASRRDRPNTEAFF.

This rearrangement joins TRBV20-1 to TRBJ2-3; D is ambiguous. Trimming cost V 0 bases and J 8 bases, with 6 bases left between them. Germline-derived CDR1 and CDR2 are DFQATT and SNEGSKA (reference sequence). This CDR3 region has 11 residues. The CDR3 region is CSARDAPTQYF. Written as DNA, the CDR3 is TGCAGTGCTAGAGACGCGCCTACGCAGTATTTT.